This T cell receptor beta chain was retrieved from a study of cytotoxic CD8 clonotypes in ibrutinib-treated CLL. In the study overall: Investigators reported about 24 partial and 2 complete responses; after median about six years, about 15 patients remained remitted and 12 progressed.

This clone was seen a handful of times. Its matching antigen is unknown. The data were produced by immunoSEQ multiplex PCR, yet TCRdb's version contains in-frame clones alone and is incomplete. The repertoire holds roughly 250,000 clones, with about three quarters as singletons. Germline V gene sequence: CDR1 LNHNV, CDR2 YYDKDF (reference sequence). Unmatched junction bases numbered 4, after V lost 8 bases and J lost 7 bases. The CDR3 spans 13 residues. Study conclusions and caveats: Rising at ibrutinib response, clonality subsequently fell back toward baseline at progression.

This TCR was recovered from a human donor with chronic lymphocytic leukemia. This material consisted of PBMCs, taken after 24 months of ibrutinib treatment. The genes are TRBV15 and TRBJ1-4; 10 bases match TRBD1. The CDR3 sequence is CATSGTGAEKLFF. The CDR3 bases are TGTGCCACCTCCGGGACAGGGGCTGAAAAACTGTTTTTT.